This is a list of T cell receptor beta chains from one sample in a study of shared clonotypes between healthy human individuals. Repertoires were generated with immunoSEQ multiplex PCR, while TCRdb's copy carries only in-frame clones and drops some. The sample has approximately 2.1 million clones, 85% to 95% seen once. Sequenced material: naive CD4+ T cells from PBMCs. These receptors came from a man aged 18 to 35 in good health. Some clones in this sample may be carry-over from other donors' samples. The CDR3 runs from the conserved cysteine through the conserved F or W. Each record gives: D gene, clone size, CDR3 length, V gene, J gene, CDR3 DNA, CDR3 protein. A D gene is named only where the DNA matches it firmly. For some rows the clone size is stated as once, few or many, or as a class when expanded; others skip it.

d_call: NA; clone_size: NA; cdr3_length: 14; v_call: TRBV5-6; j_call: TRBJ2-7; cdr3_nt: TGTGCCAGCAGCTCCCTGGCCGGCCGGCGCGAGCAGTACTTC; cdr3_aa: CASSSLAGRREQYF
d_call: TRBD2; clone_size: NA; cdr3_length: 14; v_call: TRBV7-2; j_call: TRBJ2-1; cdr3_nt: TGTGCCAGCAGCTTTCTAGCGGGATACAATGAGCAGTTCTTC; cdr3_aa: CASSFLAGYNEQFF
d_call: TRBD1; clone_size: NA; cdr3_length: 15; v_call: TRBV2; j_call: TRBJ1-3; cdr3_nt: TGTGCCAGCAGACTTGACAGGGGCTCTGGAAACACCATATATTTT; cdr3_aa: CASRLDRGSGNTIYF
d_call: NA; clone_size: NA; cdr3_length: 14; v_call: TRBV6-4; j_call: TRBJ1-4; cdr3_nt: TGTGCCAGCCGACCTTTTGCAACTAATGAAAAACTGTTTTTT; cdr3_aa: CASRPFATNEKLFF
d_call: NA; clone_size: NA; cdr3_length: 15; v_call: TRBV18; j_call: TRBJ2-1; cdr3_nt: TGTGCCAGCTCATTGGCAGGGGCTACCTACAATGAGCAGTTCTTC; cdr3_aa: CASSLAGATYNEQFF
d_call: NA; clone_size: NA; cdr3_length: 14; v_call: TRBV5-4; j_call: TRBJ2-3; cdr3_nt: TGTGCCAGCAGCTTAACCAGCGGCACAGATACGCAGTATTTT; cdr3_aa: CASSLTSGTDTQYF
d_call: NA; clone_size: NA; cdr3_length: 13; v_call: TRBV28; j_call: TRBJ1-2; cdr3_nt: TGTGCCAGCAGTTCGTGGCTCAACTATGGCTACACCTTC; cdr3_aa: CASSSWLNYGYTF
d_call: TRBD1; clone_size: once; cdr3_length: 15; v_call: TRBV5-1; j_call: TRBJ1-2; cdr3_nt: TGCGCCAGCAGCTCCCTCCCTGACAGGGAGTATGGCTACACCTTC; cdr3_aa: CASSSLPDREYGYTF
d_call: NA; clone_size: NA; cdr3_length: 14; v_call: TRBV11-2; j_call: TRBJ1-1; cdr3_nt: TGTGCCAGCAGCTTAGTTGGAGGGAACACTGAAGCTTTCTTT; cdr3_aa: CASSLVGGNTEAFF
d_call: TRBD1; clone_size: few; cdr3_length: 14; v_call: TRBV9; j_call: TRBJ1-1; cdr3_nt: TGTGCCAGCAACAAAGACAGGGCGAACACTGAAGCTTTCTTT; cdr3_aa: CASNKDRANTEAFF
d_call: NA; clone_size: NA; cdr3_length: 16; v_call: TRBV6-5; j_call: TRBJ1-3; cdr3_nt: TGTGCCAGCAGTTCGGGGGCCCTACTCTCTGGAAACACCATATATTTT; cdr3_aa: CASSSGALLSGNTIYF
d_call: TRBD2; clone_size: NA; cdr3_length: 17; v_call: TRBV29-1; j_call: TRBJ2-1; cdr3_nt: TGCAGCGTTGGATTCACCGGGACTAGCGGGAGGTCGAATGAGCAGTTCTTC; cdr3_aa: CSVGFTGTSGRSNEQFF
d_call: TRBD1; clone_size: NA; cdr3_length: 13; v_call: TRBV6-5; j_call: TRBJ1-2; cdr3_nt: TGTGCCAGCAGTCGTGGGACAGGGGGTGGCTACACCTTC; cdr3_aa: CASSRGTGGGYTF
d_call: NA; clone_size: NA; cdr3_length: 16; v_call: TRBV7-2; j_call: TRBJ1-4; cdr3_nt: TGTGCCAGCAGCTTGTCGGGGAACCCCAGAATTGAAAAACTGTTTTTT; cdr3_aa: CASSLSGNPRIEKLFF
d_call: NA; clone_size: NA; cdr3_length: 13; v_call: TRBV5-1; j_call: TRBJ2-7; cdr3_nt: TGCGCCAGCAGCTTGGACAGAAACTACGAGCAGTACTTC; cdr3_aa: CASSLDRNYEQYF
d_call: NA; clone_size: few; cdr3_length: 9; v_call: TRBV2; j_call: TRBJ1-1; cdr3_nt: TGTGCCAGCCACACTGAAGCTTTCTTT; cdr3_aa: CASHTEAFF
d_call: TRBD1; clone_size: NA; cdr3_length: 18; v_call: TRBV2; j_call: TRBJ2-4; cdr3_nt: TGTGCCAGCAGGCATGGACAGGGGGCGCTGGGGGCCAAAAACATTCAGTACTTC; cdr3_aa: CASRHGQGALGAKNIQYF
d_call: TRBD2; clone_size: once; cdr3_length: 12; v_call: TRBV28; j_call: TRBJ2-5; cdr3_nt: TGTGCCAGCAGTTCCGGACTAGCGGCATATTACTTC; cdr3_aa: CASSSGLAAYYF
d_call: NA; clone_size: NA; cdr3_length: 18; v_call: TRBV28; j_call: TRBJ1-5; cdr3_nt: TGTGCCAGCAGTCCCCTTTACAGAGACCTATATAGCAATCAGCCCCAGCATTTT; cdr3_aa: CASSPLYRDLYSNQPQHF
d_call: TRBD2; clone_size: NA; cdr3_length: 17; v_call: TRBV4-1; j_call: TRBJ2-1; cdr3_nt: TGCGCCAGCAGCCAAAATGTGGCAGCGGGAGGGTACAATGAGCAGTTCTTC; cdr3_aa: CASSQNVAAGGYNEQFF
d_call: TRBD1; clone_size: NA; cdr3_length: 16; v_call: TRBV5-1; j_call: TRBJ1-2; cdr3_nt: TGCGCCAGCAGCTGGCACTGGGACAGGGGATTCGATGGCTACACCTTC; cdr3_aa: CASSWHWDRGFDGYTF
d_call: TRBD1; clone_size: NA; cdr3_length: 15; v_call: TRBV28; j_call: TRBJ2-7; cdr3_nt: TGTGCCAGCAGAAAAGGGACAGGGGGCGTGTACGAGCAGTACTTC; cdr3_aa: CASRKGTGGVYEQYF
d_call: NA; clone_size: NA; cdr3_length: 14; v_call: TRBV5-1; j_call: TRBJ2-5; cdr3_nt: TGCGCCAGCAGACCCGGCAGGGCCGAAGAGACCCAGTACTTC; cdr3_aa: CASRPGRAEETQYF
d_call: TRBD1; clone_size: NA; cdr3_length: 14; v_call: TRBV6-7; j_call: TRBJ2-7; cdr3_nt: TGTGCCAGCAGGATCGGGACAGGGTTAACCGAGCAGTACTTC; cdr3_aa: CASRIGTGLTEQYF
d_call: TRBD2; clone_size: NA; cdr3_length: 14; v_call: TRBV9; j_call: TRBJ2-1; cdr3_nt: TGTGCCAGCAGCGTAGCGGGAGGACCCAATGAGCAGTTCTTC; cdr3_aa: CASSVAGGPNEQFF
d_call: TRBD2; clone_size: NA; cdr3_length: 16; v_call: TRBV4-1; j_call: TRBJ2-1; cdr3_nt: TGCGCCAGCAGCCGGATCGGAGCGGGAGATGACAATGAGCAGTTCTTC; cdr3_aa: CASSRIGAGDDNEQFF
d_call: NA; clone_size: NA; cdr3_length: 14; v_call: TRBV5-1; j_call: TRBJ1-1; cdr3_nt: TGCGCCAGCAGCCTAAGGACAATGAACACTGAAGCTTTCTTT; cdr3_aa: CASSLRTMNTEAFF
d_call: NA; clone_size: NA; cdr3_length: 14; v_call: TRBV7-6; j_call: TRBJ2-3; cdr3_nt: TGTGCCAGCAGCTTAAAAGGGCCAAGAGATACGCAGTATTTT; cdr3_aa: CASSLKGPRDTQYF
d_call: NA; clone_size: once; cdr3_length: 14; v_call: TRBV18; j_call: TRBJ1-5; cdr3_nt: TGTGCCAGCTCACCCGGGAGGGGGGACCAGCCCCAGCATTTT; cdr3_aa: CASSPGRGDQPQHF
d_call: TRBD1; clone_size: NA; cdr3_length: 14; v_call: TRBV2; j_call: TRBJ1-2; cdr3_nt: TGTGCCAGCAGTGCGACAGGGGGCAGATATGGCTACACCTTC; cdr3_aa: CASSATGGRYGYTF
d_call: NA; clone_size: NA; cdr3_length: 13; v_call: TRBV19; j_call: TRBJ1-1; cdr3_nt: TGTGCCAGCATTGGAGGGAAGAACACTGAAGCTTTCTTT; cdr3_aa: CASIGGKNTEAFF
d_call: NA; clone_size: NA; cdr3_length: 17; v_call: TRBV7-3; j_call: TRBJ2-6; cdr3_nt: TGTGCCAGCAGCTTGGACCGGATCGTCTCTGGGGCCAACGTCCTGACTTTC; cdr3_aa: CASSLDRIVSGANVLTF
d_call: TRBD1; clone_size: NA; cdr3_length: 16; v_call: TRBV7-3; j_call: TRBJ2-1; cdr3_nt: TGTGCCAGCAGCTTAAGGCTCGGACAGGGAGTAAATGAGCAGTTCTTC; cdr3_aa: CASSLRLGQGVNEQFF
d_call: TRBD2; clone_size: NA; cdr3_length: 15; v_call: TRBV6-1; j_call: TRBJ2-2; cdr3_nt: TGTGCCAGCAGACGACTAGCGGGAGGGACGGGGGAGCTGTTTTTT; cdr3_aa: CASRRLAGGTGELFF
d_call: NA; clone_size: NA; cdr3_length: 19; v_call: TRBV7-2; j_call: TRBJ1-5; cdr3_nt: TGTGCCAGCACCCAACTCTCGCGGGGGGCGGAGAAGGGCAATCAGCCCCAGCATTTT; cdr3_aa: CASTQLSRGAEKGNQPQHF
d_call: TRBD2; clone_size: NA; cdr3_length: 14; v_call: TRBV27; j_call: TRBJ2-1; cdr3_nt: TGTGCCAGCAGTTTTTTAGCGGGAGGTGATGAGCAGTTCTTC; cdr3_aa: CASSFLAGGDEQFF
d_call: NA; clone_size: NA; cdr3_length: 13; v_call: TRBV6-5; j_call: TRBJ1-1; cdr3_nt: TGTGCCAGCAGTTACTCGCAGGACACCAAAGCTTTCTTT; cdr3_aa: CASSYSQDTKAFF
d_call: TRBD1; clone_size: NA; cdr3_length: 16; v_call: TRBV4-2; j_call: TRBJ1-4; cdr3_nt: TGTGCCAGCAGCCAAGATACCGGACAGGGTAATGAAAAACTGTTTTTT; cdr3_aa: CASSQDTGQGNEKLFF
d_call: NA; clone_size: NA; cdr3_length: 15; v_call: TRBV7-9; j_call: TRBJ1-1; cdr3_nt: TGTGCCAGCAGCCCTCGGAGGGTGATGAACACTGAAGCTTTCTTT; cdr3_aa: CASSPRRVMNTEAFF
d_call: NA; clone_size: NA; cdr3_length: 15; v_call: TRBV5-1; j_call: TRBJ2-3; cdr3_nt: TGCGCCAGCAGCTTGGAGGCGGTCGCGGGGGATACGCAGTATTTT; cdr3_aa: CASSLEAVAGDTQYF
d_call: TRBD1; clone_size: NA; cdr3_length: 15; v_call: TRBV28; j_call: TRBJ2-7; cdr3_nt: TGTGCCAGCAGCTCCGGGACAGGGATTTCCTACGAGCAGTACTTC; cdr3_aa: CASSSGTGISYEQYF
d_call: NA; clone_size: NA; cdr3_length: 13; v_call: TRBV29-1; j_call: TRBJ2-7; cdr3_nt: TGCAGCGTTGTATACGGAGGCTCCTACGAGCAGTACTTC; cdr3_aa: CSVVYGGSYEQYF
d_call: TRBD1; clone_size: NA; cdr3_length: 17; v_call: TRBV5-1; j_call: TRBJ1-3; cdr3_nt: TGCGCCAGCAGCGTGGACAGGGGGCAAAGCTCTGGAAACACCATATATTTT; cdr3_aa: CASSVDRGQSSGNTIYF
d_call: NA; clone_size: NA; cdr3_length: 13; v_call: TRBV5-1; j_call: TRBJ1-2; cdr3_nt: TGCGCCAGCAGCTTGCTAGGGGTTGGCGGCTACACCTTC; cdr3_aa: CASSLLGVGGYTF
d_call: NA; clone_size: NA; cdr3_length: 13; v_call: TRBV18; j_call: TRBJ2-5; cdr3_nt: TGTGCCAGCTCACCACCCGTACAAGAGACCCAGTACTTC; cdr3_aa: CASSPPVQETQYF
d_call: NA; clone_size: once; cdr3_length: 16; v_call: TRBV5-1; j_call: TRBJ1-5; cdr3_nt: TGCGCCAGCAGCAGGAACCGGAACAGGGAAAATCAGCCCCAGCATTTT; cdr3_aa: CASSRNRNRENQPQHF